The 27 T cell receptor beta chains reported below all come from one sample, sequenced in a study of T cells after yellow fever vaccination. TCRdb redid the calling of the 5' RACE reads with MiXCR, one entry per CDR3 protein. The repertoire holds hundreds of thousands of distinct CDR3 sequences, with around a sixth as singletons. This specimen was PBMCs, taken before the yellow fever booster vaccination. Receptors were obtained from a man aged 18 to 35 who received the YFV17D yellow fever vaccine.

This clonotype was seen only once. The chain employs TRBV6-2 or TRBV6-3 and TRBJ2-7, with 9 bases matching TRBD1. V lost 8 bases and J lost 5; bases outside the gene matches: 13. The CDR3 runs to 15 residues. Germline CDR1 is MNHEY and CDR2 is SVGEGT. The CDR3 DNA reads as TGTGCCAGCGGCGACCCAGGACAGGGGCTTCACGAGCAGTACTTC. Residues: CASGDPGQGLHEQYF.

The chain recombines TRBV7-6 with TRBJ2-7; D is ambiguous. The CDR3 spans 14 residues. V was clipped by 5 bases and J by 5 bases, with 16 bases between them. Germline CDR1 reads SGHVS; CDR2 reads FNYEAQ. CDR3 nucleotides: TGTGCCAGCAGCCCTAGGGCAGGTAGCAACGAGCAGTACTTC. It yields the protein CASSPRAGSNEQYF.

The V and J genes are TRBV20-1 and TRBJ2-2, with D possibly matching TRBD2 (6 bases). V dropped 7 bases and J dropped 6 bases, with 15 bases sitting between them. The CDR3 is 13 residues long. The germline V gene has CDR1 DFQATT and CDR2 SNEGSKA (reference sequence). The CDR3 here is CSGPGGVPGELFF. The CDR3 region has the DNA TGCAGTGGGCCTGGAGGGGTCCCCGGGGAGCTGTTTTTT.

This clonotype has only a few counts. The chain has TRBV20-1 and TRBJ1-1; maybe TRBD1 (6 bases). The V end was cut by 1 base, the J end by 10 bases, with 19 bases between. Germline loops: CDR1 DFQATT, CDR2 SNEGSKA (reference sequence). The CDR3 sequence is 14 residues long. In nucleotides, the CDR3 is TGCAGTGCTAGAGGGTGGCAGGGGTTAATAGGAGCTTTCTTT. Encoded protein: CSARGWQGLIGAFF.

V gene TRBV7-6 combines with J gene TRBJ2-3; D call uncertain. Germline CDR1 reads SGHVS; CDR2 reads FNYEAQ. V lost 1 base, J lost 1 base, and 15 bases lay in between. CDR3 length equals 17 residues. In DNA, the CDR3 is TGTGCCAGCAGCTTAGTTATTATGGGGTCGGGCACAGATACGCAGTATTTT. Translated, it gives CASSLVIMGSGTDTQYF. Based on the CDR3 plus reference TRBV7-6 and TRBJ2-3, the full variable domain is GAGVSQSPRYKVTKRGQDVALRCDPISGHVSLYWYRQALGQGPEFLTYFNYEAQQDKSGLPNDRFSAERPEGSISTLTIQRTEQRDSAMYRCASSLVIMGSGTDTQYFGPGTRLTVL.

V usage is TRBV3-1 and J usage is TRBJ2-7; D possibly corresponds to TRBD1 (6 bases). The CDR3 length is 14 residues. The germline CDR1 and CDR2 sequences are LGHDT and YNNKEL (reference sequence). V lost 6 bases and J lost 3, with 15 bases in between. Here the CDR3 reads CASRQTGTLYEQYF. The CDR3 bases are TGTGCCAGCAGGCAAACGGGGACACTCTACGAGCAGTACTTC.

This rearrangement joins TRBV7-9 to TRBJ2-4; TRBD1 agrees at 7 bases. Germline V gene data show CDR1 as SEHNR and CDR2 as FQNEAQ (reference sequence). The trim removed 8 bases at V and 3 bases at J, leaving 4 bases unmatched. The CDR3 has 13 amino acids. The CDR3 protein is CASQGVVKNIQYF. CDR3 in DNA: TGTGCCAGCCAGGGGGTGGTCAAAAACATTCAGTACTTC.

The rearrangement uses TRBV7-9 and TRBJ2-7; 8 nucleotides line up with TRBD1. The V gene's germline CDR1 is SEHNR and CDR2 FQNEAQ (reference sequence). The CDR3 consists of 14 residues. The trim removed 6 bases at V and 2 bases at J, leaving 6 bases unmatched. DNA of the CDR3: TGTGCCAGCAGTTACGAGACAGGGGCCTACGAGCAGTACGTC. Protein sequence: CASSYETGAYEQYV.

This clonotype was counted ten times or more. The V gene is TRBV10-3, the J gene TRBJ1-1; TRBD1 agrees at 8 bases. Germline trimming cut 11 bases from V and 1 base from J; bases unmatched to any gene: 6. In germline, CDR1 is ENHRY, CDR2 SYGVKD. The CDR3 is made up of 13 amino acids. CDR3 residues: CASTQGENTEAFF. The CDR3 region has the DNA TGTGCCTCGACACAGGGGGAGAACACTGAAGCTTTCTTT.

The genes are TRBV7-9 and TRBJ2-7, with D unresolved. Germline values: CDR1 SEHNR, CDR2 FQNEAQ (reference sequence). This CDR3 spans 14 amino acids. With 7 bases removed from V and 0 bases from J, the gap between germline ends came to 13 bases. This CDR3 reads CASTRSGSSYEQYF. As DNA, the CDR3 is TGTGCCAGCACAAGGAGTGGCAGCTCCTACGAGCAGTACTTC.

The chain recombines TRBV10-3 with TRBJ2-5; TRBD1 aligns across 12 bases. The V segment lost 6 bases and the J segment 5 bases; nucleotides outside the gene matches: 4. The CDR3 consists of 14 residues. Germline CDR1 is ENHRY and CDR2 is SYGVKD. The CDR3, as DNA: TGTGCCATCAGGCCGGGACAGGGGGCCGAGACCCAGTACTTC. It is translated as CAIRPGQGAETQYF.

This chain joins TRBV6-5 and TRBJ1-1, with TRBD1 as a possible D gene (6 bases). Germline V gene data show CDR1 as MNHEY and CDR2 as SVGAGI. This CDR3 is built from 15 residues. V lost 0 bases and J lost 5, with 13 bases in between. The CDR3, as DNA: TGTGCCAGCAGTTACTCGAGGGGGAGGGGAACTGAAGCTTTCTTT. Translation gives CASSYSRGRGTEAFF.

This clonotype was seen repeatedly, ten times or more. The gene calls are TRBV19 and TRBJ2-5, with TRBD2 matching over 14 bases. The CDR3 consists of 17 residues. Trimming took 4 bases from V and 2 from J; bases not matched to a gene: 6. Per the germline V gene, CDR1 is LNHDA and CDR2 is SQIVND (reference sequence). DNA of the CDR3: TGTGCCAGTAGTAGGGGACTAGCGGGGGCTATGCAAGAGACCCAGTACTTC. Protein sequence: CASSRGLAGAMQETQYF.

This clonotype was seen a handful of times. The chain combines TRBV4-1 with TRBJ2-7; 9 nucleotides line up with TRBD1. Germline CDR1 MGHRA, CDR2 YSYEKL. The junction had 9 bases not matched to a gene; V was cut back by 5 bases and J by 4 bases. There are 15 residues in the CDR3. The CDR3 DNA sequence: TGCGCCAGCAGCGTAGGGGGACAGGGATCTTACGAGCAGTACTTC. It yields the protein CASSVGGQGSYEQYF.

This rearrangement joins TRBV20-1 to TRBJ2-7; TRBD1 might be the D (6 bases). This CDR3 has 12 residues. The ends were cut back, 2 bases at V and 6 bases at J, with 11 bases in the middle. The V gene's germline CDR1 is DFQATT and CDR2 SNEGSKA (reference sequence). CDR3 sequence (DNA): TGCAGTGCTAGATACAGGGTGGCCGAGCAGTACTTC. Its translation: CSARYRVAEQYF.

V usage is TRBV11-2 and J usage is TRBJ2-5; TRBD2 matches at 8 bases. Germline CDR1 SGHAT, CDR2 FQNNGV. The CDR3 covers 12 residues. With 7 bases clipped from V and 7 bases from J, the junction kept 5 bases outside the gene matches. This chain's CDR3 is CASNSGGGTQYF. The CDR3 DNA follows: TGTGCCAGCAATTCGGGAGGGGGGACCCAGTACTTC.

The chain is built from TRBV2 and TRBJ1-5, with D possibly being TRBD1 (5 bases). V was shortened by 4 bases and J by 4 bases, with 11 bases between the two germline ends. Per the germline V gene, CDR1 is SNHLY and CDR2 is FYNNEI. The CDR3 extends over 14 amino acids. The CDR3 sequence: CASSGQSRNQPQHF. The DNA for the CDR3 is TGTGCCAGCAGTGGACAGAGTAGAAATCAGCCCCAGCATTTT.

J is TRBJ2-5 and V is TRBV5-6; D may be TRBD1 (6 bases). Germline V gene sequence: CDR1 SGHDT, CDR2 YYEEEE. This CDR3 is 15 amino acids long. The ends were cut back, 4 bases at V and 4 bases at J, with 17 bases in the middle. For the CDR3, the DNA is TGTGCCAGCAGCGCCGTTACAGGGCGGGCAGAGACCCAGTACTTC. It translates to CASSAVTGRAETQYF.

V is TRBV7-8 and J is TRBJ2-3, with D possibly matching TRBD2 (7 bases). Germline V gene data show CDR1 as SGHVS and CDR2 as FQNEAQ. Trimming removed 5 bases from V and 3 bases from J, with 18 bases in between. The CDR3 runs to 16 residues. CDR3: CASSPWGGASTDTQYF. CDR3 bases: TGTGCCAGCAGCCCGTGGGGGGGGGCTAGTACAGATACGCAGTATTTT. Full variable domain (outside the CDR3, taken from reference TRBV7-8 and TRBJ2-3): GAGVSQSPRYKVAKRGQDVALRCDPISGHVSLFWYQQALGQGPEFLTYFQNEAQLDKSGLPSDRFFAERPEGSVSTLKIQRTQQEDSAVYLCASSPWGGASTDTQYFGPGTRLTVL.

The chain carries TRBV6-2 or TRBV6-3 and TRBJ1-2; possible D gene TRBD1, 5 bases. This CDR3 comprises 16 residues. V was pared by 6 bases and J by 4 bases, with 21 bases between. In germline, CDR1 is MNHEY, CDR2 SVGEGT. DNA for the CDR3: TGTGCCAGCAGCCGAGGGGCGCGGGCCTTTACCTATGGCTACACCTTC. It yields the protein CASSRGARAFTYGYTF.

CDR3 loop: CSVRRGPGETQYF. The CDR3 coding sequence is TGCAGCGTGAGGCGGGGGCCGGGAGAGACCCAGTACTTC. J is TRBJ2-5 and V is TRBV29-1; TRBD2 might be the D (7 bases). The CDR3 has 13 residues. Germline assignment: CDR1 SQVTM and CDR2 ANQGSEA. Deletions cut 6 bases from V and 4 bases from J, with 15 bases between.

For this clonotype: A read error is possible here, since a much larger clone lies one base away. The rearrangement links TRBV2 to TRBJ2-3; 9 nucleotides agree with TRBD2. The V gene's germline CDR1 is SNHLY and CDR2 FYNNEI. The CDR3 has 15 residues. Germline trimming cut 6 bases from V and 0 bases from J; bases unmatched to any gene: 4. CDR3 region: CASSRLAASTDTQYF. CDR3 in DNA: TGTGCCAGCAGCCGACTAGCGGCTAGCACAGATACGCAGTATTTT. The full variable domain, rest sourced from reference TRBV2 and TRBJ2-3, is EPEVTQTPSHQVTQMGQEVILRCVPISNHLYFYWYRQILGQKVEFLVSFYNNEISEKSEIFDDQFSVERPDGSNFTLKIRSTKLEDSAMYFCASSRLAASTDTQYFGPGTRLTVL.

In its sample, this clonotype was seen a few times. The chain's CDR3 is CASSYSRVPFSGNTIYF. The CDR3 bases are TGTGCCAGCAGTTACTCGAGGGTTCCCTTCTCTGGAAACACCATATATTTT. V gene TRBV6-5 combines with J gene TRBJ1-3; D is unclear. Looked up from germline, CDR1 is MNHEY and CDR2 is SVGAGI. The CDR3 is 17 residues long. Trimming pared 0 bases from V and 0 bases from J, leaving 12 bases between.

V and J are TRBV5-1 and TRBJ1-2; no definite D call. Germline CDR1 reads SGHRS; CDR2 reads YFSETQ. Trimming pared 2 bases from V and 0 bases from J, leaving 8 bases between. The CDR3 has 14 residues. CDR3 bases: TGCGCCAGCAGCTTTCAACGGGCTAACTATGGCTACACCTTC. This sequence encodes CASSFQRANYGYTF.

This clonotype was seen a handful of times. V and J are TRBV28 and TRBJ2-7; 10 bases map to TRBD1. The ends lost 5 bases at V and 5 bases at J; junction bases unmatched: 9. Germline lookup yields CDR1 MDHEN and CDR2 SYDVKM. The CDR3 is 15 residues long. DNA of the CDR3: TGTGCCAGCAGTCCGACCGTCGACAGGGGGCACGAGCAGTACGTC. Residues: CASSPTVDRGHEQYV.

The J gene is TRBJ1-6, the V gene TRBV20-1; a possible D gene is TRBD1 (5 bases). The germline V and J ends were trimmed by 0 bases and 8 bases, with 17 bases remaining between them. CDR1 is DFQATT, CDR2 SNEGSKA, per germline (reference sequence). CDR3 length: 16 amino acids. The CDR3 DNA reads as TGCAGTGCTAGAGATTATGGTATTGGAGGGGATTCACCCCTCCACTTT. Its translation is CSARDYGIGGDSPLHF.

This clonotype was found a few times. The chain is built from TRBV28 and TRBJ2-5; D remains unclear. V lost 4 bases and J lost 5, with 11 bases in between. The CDR3 loop spans 13 amino acids. The V gene's germline CDR1 is MDHEN and CDR2 SYDVKM. The CDR3 DNA is TGTGCCAGCAGTTACCCCGGCCAGGAGACCCAGTACTTC. This translates into CASSYPGQETQYF.